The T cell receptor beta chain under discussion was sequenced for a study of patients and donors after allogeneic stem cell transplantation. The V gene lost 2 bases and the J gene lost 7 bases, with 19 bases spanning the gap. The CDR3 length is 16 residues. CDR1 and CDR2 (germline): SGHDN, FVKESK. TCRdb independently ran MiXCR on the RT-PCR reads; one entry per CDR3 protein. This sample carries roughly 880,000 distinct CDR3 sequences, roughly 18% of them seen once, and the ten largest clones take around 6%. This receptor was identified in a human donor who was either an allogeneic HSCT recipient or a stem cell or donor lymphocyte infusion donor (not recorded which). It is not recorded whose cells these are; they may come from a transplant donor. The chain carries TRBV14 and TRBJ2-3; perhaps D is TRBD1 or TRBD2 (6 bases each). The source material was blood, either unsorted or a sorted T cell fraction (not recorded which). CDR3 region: CASSQRGGTPPYTQYF. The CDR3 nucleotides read TGTGCCAGCAGCCAACGGGGCGGGACACCGCCTTATACGCAGTATTTT.